Presented here are 25 T cell receptor beta chains from one specimen sequenced in a study of blood T cell repertoires in COVID-19. This table comes from immunoSEQ multiplex PCR, and its TCRdb copy is limited to in-frame clones, with some not included. Altogether approximately 120,000 clones are present, around nine tenths being singletons, with the ten largest covering over 1%. Material: peripheral blood. The source is a woman aged 80 or older with acute or convalescent COVID-19.

This rearrangement joins TRBV6-1 to TRBJ1-5; D might be TRBD1 (6 bases). Germline values: CDR1 MNHNS, CDR2 SASEGT. The CDR3 spans 16 residues. V was shortened by 4 bases and J by 3 bases, with 16 bases between the two germline ends. DNA for the CDR3: TGTGCCAGCAGTGGTACCTCAGGGGCCTACAATCAGCCCCAGCATTTT. It yields the protein CASSGTSGAYNQPQHF.

The chain employs TRBV4-2 and TRBJ1-1; 8 nucleotides align to TRBD1. Trimming cost V 2 bases and J 4 bases; bases outside gene matches: 3. Germline V gives CDR1 LGHNA, CDR2 YNFKEQ. This CDR3 contains 14 residues. The CDR3 nucleotides are TGTGCCAGCAGCCAAAACACAGGGGGCACTGAAGCTTTCTTT. Translating gives CASSQNTGGTEAFF.

The gene calls are TRBV19 and TRBJ2-4; D is possibly TRBD1 (6 bases). CDR1 is LNHDA and CDR2 is SQIVND in the germline V gene (reference sequence). CDR3 length equals 14 residues. V dropped 5 bases and J dropped 0 bases, with 8 bases sitting between them. CDR3 in amino acids: CASSRRGAKNIQYF. CDR3 DNA sequence: TGTGCCAGTAGTCGCAGGGGAGCCAAAAACATTCAGTACTTC.

The chain combines TRBV15 with TRBJ2-6; TRBD1 aligns across 7 bases. CDR1 is LNHNV and CDR2 is YYDKDF in the germline V gene (reference sequence). This CDR3 has 17 amino acids. J gave up 0 bases and V 3 bases, and 5 bases lay outside the gene matches. CDR3 in amino acids: CATSSPPGGSGANVLTF. The CDR3 bases are TGTGCCACCAGCAGCCCGCCAGGGGGCTCTGGGGCCAACGTCCTGACTTTC.

This clone is a singleton in its sample. The chain uses TRBV15 and TRBJ1-4; perhaps TRBD1 as D (6 bases). The germline V gene encodes CDR1 LNHNV and CDR2 YYDKDF (reference sequence). With 1 base removed from V and 2 bases from J, the gap between germline ends came to 20 bases. The CDR3 totals 19 residues. This CDR3 reads CATSRGDTGLSITNEKLFF. The CDR3 DNA follows: TGTGCCACCAGCAGAGGGGACACTGGGCTTTCCATCACTAATGAAAAACTGTTTTTT.

The rearrangement uses TRBV5-1 and TRBJ1-2; no clear D gene. The V gene lost 0 bases and the J gene lost 5 bases, with 5 bases spanning the gap. The germline gives CDR1 SGHRS, CDR2 YFSETQ. The CDR3 runs to 12 residues. Here the CDR3 reads CASSLDRYGYTF. CDR3 bases: TGCGCCAGCAGCTTGGATCGGTATGGCTACACCTTC.

V is TRBV15 and J is TRBJ1-3; the D is unclear. The CDR3 sequence is 14 residues long. V was shortened by 3 bases and J by 3 bases, with 9 bases between the two germline ends. Germline V lookup: CDR1 LNHNV, CDR2 YYDKDF (reference sequence). Written as DNA, the CDR3 is TGTGCCACCAGCAGGGGCATATATGGAAACACCATATATTTT. This sequence encodes CATSRGIYGNTIYF.

J is TRBJ2-2 and V is TRBV27; 8 bases map to TRBD1. Germline CDR1 and CDR2: MNHEY and SMNVEV (reference sequence). The V segment lost 4 bases and the J segment 2 bases; nucleotides outside the gene matches: 3. The CDR3 extends over 15 amino acids. CDR3 nucleotides: TGTGCCAGCAGTTCGGGACAGGTTAACACCGGGGAGCTGTTTTTT. Its protein is CASSSGQVNTGELFF.

The chain couples TRBV19 to TRBJ1-3; 8 nucleotides line up with TRBD1. Per germline, CDR1 LNHDA and CDR2 SQIVND (reference sequence). The V gene end was trimmed by 9 bases and the J gene end by 2 bases; junction bases not matched to a gene: 6. The length of the CDR3 is 14 residues. The CDR3 DNA reads TGTGCCAGCCGGCAACAGGGGGCTGGAAACACCATATATTTT. It translates to CASRQQGAGNTIYF.

The rearrangement joins TRBV6-2 or TRBV6-3 to TRBJ1-5; D gene uncertain. Germline CDR1 and CDR2: MNHEY and SVGEGT. CDR3 length equals 12 residues. Trimming pared 5 bases from V and 4 bases from J, leaving 6 bases between. The CDR3 region has the DNA TGTGCCAGCAGTAACAAGAATCAGCCCCAGCATTTT. Its protein product is CASSNKNQPQHF.

The CDR3: CASSAQGYTEAFF. CDR3 DNA: TGTGCCAGCAGTGCACAGGGGTACACTGAAGCTTTCTTT. The J gene is TRBJ1-1, the V gene TRBV6-6, with 7 bases identical to TRBD1. Germline trimming cut 5 bases from V and 3 bases from J; bases unmatched to any gene: 3. The germline gives CDR1 MNHNY, CDR2 SVGAGI (reference sequence). This CDR3 is 13 amino acids long.

The V and J genes are TRBV10-3 and TRBJ1-2, with TRBD1 identical over 8 bases. The CDR3 is 14 amino acids. Germline trimming cut 2 bases from V and 3 bases from J; bases unmatched to any gene: 2. The germline gives CDR1 ENHRY, CDR2 SYGVKD. The CDR3 nucleotides are TGTGCCATCAGTGAGGCGACAGGGGACTATGGCTACACCTTC. Amino acids: CAISEATGDYGYTF.

The chain uses TRBV3-1 (or the pseudogene TRBV3-2) and TRBJ2-7; TRBD2 is a possible D gene (6 bases). The V end was cut by 1 base, the J end by 2 bases, with 15 bases between. The germline V gene has CDR1 LGHDT and CDR2 YNNKEL (reference sequence). This CDR3 contains 16 residues. CDR3 in amino acids: CASSQVGGKVTYEQYF. In nucleotides, the CDR3 is TGTGCCAGCAGCCAAGTGGGGGGAAAGGTTACCTACGAGCAGTACTTC.

The chain joins TRBV2 to TRBJ2-5, with unresolved D. Germline CDR1 is SNHLY and CDR2 is FYNNEI. The CDR3 is 12 residues long. V lost 5 bases to trimming and J lost 4 bases, with 8 bases between them. The DNA of the CDR3 is TGTGCCAGCAGTAAGCTGTCAGAGACCCAGTACTTC. It encodes CASSKLSETQYF.

The chain carries TRBV5-4 and TRBJ1-1; no firm D call. The CDR3 totals 15 residues. Trimming cost V 4 bases and J 5 bases, with 18 bases left between them. Germline V gene lookup returns CDR1 SGHNT and CDR2 YYREEE (reference sequence). The CDR3 spells CASSKTGIPRTEAFF. The CDR3 nucleotides read TGTGCCAGCAGCAAAACCGGGATTCCCCGAACTGAAGCTTTCTTT.

The chain employs TRBV5-1 and TRBJ2-1; the match to TRBD2 covers 13 bases. Germline CDR1 and CDR2: SGHRS and YFSETQ. The CDR3 covers 17 residues. The V and J ends lost 0 bases and 10 bases, in that order; junction bases with no gene match: 10. The CDR3 sequence is CASSLAGTSGMAEEQFF. CDR3 sequence (DNA): TGCGCCAGCAGCTTGGCCGGGACTAGCGGGATGGCAGAGGAGCAGTTCTTC. The full variable domain, its missing parts supplied by reference TRBV5-1 and TRBJ2-1, is KAGVTQTPRYLIKTRGQQVTLSCSPISGHRSVSWYQQTPGQGLQFLFEYFSETQRNKGNFPGRFSGRQFSNSRSEMNVSTLELGDSALYLCASSLAGTSGMAEEQFFGPGTRLTVL.

This clone was seen once. V usage is TRBV12-3 or TRBV12-4 and J usage is TRBJ1-2; 7 bases align to TRBD1. With 5 bases clipped from V and 1 base from J, the junction kept 1 base outside the gene matches. The length of the CDR3 is 13 residues. DNA for the CDR3: TGTGCCAGCAGTCGACAGGGTAACTATGGCTACACCTTC. Encoded protein: CASSRQGNYGYTF.

This chain connects TRBV24-1 to TRBJ2-3, with 9 bases fitting TRBD2. V gave up 5 bases and J gave up 4 bases; unmatched junction bases: 6. Germline loops: CDR1 KGHDR, CDR2 SFDVKD. CDR3 length equals 15 residues. CDR3 sequence reads: CATSVGSGSSDTQYF. The CDR3 nucleotides read TGTGCCACCAGTGTGGGTAGCGGGAGTTCAGATACGCAGTATTTT.

This chain uses TRBV19 with TRBJ2-5, with D possibly matching TRBD2 (6 bases). From germline, CDR1 is LNHDA and CDR2 SQIVND (reference sequence). The CDR3 is made up of 17 amino acids. V lost 3 bases to trimming and J lost 1 base, with 18 bases between them. The CDR3 DNA is TGTGCCAGTAGTATCACACTGGGTGCGGGGCCCCAAGAGACCCAGTACTTC. It encodes CASSITLGAGPQETQYF.

This chain connects TRBV5-4 to TRBJ2-6, with a weak D call TRBD2 (5 bases). With 2 bases removed from V and 0 bases from J, the gap between germline ends came to 9 bases. Germline-derived CDR1 and CDR2 are SGHNT and YYREEE (reference sequence). The CDR3 is made up of 16 amino acids. The DNA of the CDR3 is TGTGCCAGCAGCTTAGGTGGGAGCTCTGGGGCCAACGTCCTGACTTTC. Translated: CASSLGGSSGANVLTF.

The rearrangement links TRBV28 to TRBJ2-5, with TRBD1 identical over 8 bases. The germline V gene encodes CDR1 MDHEN and CDR2 SYDVKM. The CDR3 is 14 amino acids. Germline trimming cut 5 bases from V and 1 base from J; bases unmatched to any gene: 3. The CDR3 is CASSPTGGQETQYF. CDR3 nucleotide sequence: TGTGCCAGCAGTCCAACAGGGGGCCAAGAGACCCAGTACTTC.

This clone was seen a single time. V usage is TRBV19 and J usage is TRBJ1-2, with D possibly TRBD1 on 5 matching bases. Trimming pared 8 bases from V and 1 base from J, leaving 17 bases between. Germline CDR1 and CDR2: LNHDA and SQIVND (reference sequence). This CDR3 is 15 amino acids long. CDR3 residues: CASYNGGGGNYGYTF. CDR3 coding DNA: TGTGCCAGTTACAACGGAGGCGGGGGTAACTATGGCTACACCTTC.

This chain uses TRBV9 with TRBJ2-3; D unresolved. The germline V and J ends were trimmed by 0 bases and 4 bases, with 9 bases remaining between them. The CDR3 runs 14 residues. Germline CDR1 SGDLS, CDR2 YYNGEE. In DNA, the CDR3 is TGTGCCAGCAGCGTAGAAGCAGGCGCAGATACGCAGTATTTT. Encoded protein: CASSVEAGADTQYF.

The genes are TRBV15 and TRBJ2-2, with D tentatively TRBD1 (8 bases). Trimming removed 2 bases from V and 7 bases from J, with 14 bases in between. The CDR3 consists of 15 residues. Germline-derived CDR1 and CDR2 are LNHNV and YYDKDF (reference sequence). CDR3: CATSRITGGDGELFF. For the CDR3, the DNA is TGTGCCACCAGCAGAATTACAGGGGGGGACGGGGAGCTGTTTTTT.

This clone has a count of ten or more. V usage is TRBV4-1 and J usage is TRBJ1-4; TRBD1 matches at 8 bases. Germline V gene data show CDR1 as MGHRA and CDR2 as YSYEKL. The CDR3 consists of 14 residues. Trimming took 3 bases from V and 8 from J; bases not matched to a gene: 5. The CDR3 nucleotides are TGCGCCAGCAGCCAGCCAGGGGGCCGAGAAAAACTGTTTTTT. It codes for CASSQPGGREKLFF.